This T cell receptor beta chain originates from a study of shared clonotypes between healthy human individuals. Study-wide context: The cohort had two women and a few men, ages 18 to 49. General study findings and limits: Non-shared clonotypes displayed generation probabilities falling below those of clonotypes present in all four donors. Across a handful of donors, naive CD4 shared roughly 5%, naive CD8 more than 3%, memory CD4 roughly 2.3%, memory CD8 0.4% to 0.5%.

TCRdb keeps only in-frame clones here, not all; method: immunoSEQ multiplex PCR. The sample has about 2.4 million clones; roughly 93% are singletons. The CDR3 consists of 14 residues. The germline gives CDR1 WNHNN, CDR2 SYGVQD (reference sequence). Trimming removed 4 bases from V and 6 bases from J, with 12 bases in between. From CD4+ cells came CD45RA+ naive and CD45RA-negative memory subsets. This clone was recorded once. Its antigen is still unknown. The chain uses TRBV10-1 and TRBJ2-2, with D tentatively TRBD2 (5 bases). Sequencing input: naive CD4+ T cells from PBMCs. Subset: CD45RA+ positively selected. The sequence was obtained from a young man in good health. Some clones in this sample may be carry-over from other donors' samples. The CDR3 region has the DNA TGCGCCAGCAGTGGCCCGGGCGGGCCCGGGGAGCTGTTTTTT. It codes for CASSGPGGPGELFF.